The text below deals with one T cell receptor beta chain. The method was immunoSEQ multiplex PCR; TCRdb's version includes in-frame clones alone and lacks a portion of them. This table has about 25,000 clones, 90% to 95% appearing once. The CDR3 covers 13 residues. V gave up 8 bases and J gave up 1 base; unmatched junction bases: 5. The V gene's germline CDR1 is LNHDA and CDR2 SQIVND (reference sequence). This sample was included in a study of T cells in tuberculosis. The sample consisted of PBMCs. The chain recombines TRBV19 with TRBJ2-7, with TRBD2 identical over 7 bases. The TCR comes from a donor under 30 with latent tuberculosis or without tuberculosis infection. Some clones in this sample may be carry-over from other donors' samples. CDR3 nucleotides: TGTGCCAGTCTGGGGGGGAATTCCTACGAGCAGTACTTC. Its translation is CASLGGNSYEQYF.